Below, 18 T cell receptor beta chains from the same sample are listed, as sequenced in a study of cytomegalovirus exposure and HLA in healthy donors. The study ran its PCR with 60 Vbeta and 13 Jbeta primers. Using immunoSEQ multiplex PCR, the repertoire was profiled, and TCRdb retains in-frame clones only, with some absent. The sample records 20,000 to 25,000 clones, 60% to 80% being singletons. The sequenced sample was PBMCs. The receptors stem from a man aged 55 to 70 in good health and CMV-seronegative.

This clone came up once. The chain links TRBV2 to TRBJ2-5; 8 bases match TRBD2. The J call may not be correct, given that the DNA end is closer to TRBJ2-7. Germline CDR1 reads SNHLY; CDR2 reads FYNNEI. CDR3 length equals 12 residues. CDR3 sequence: CASGTRTYEQYF. The DNA of the CDR3 is TGTGCCAGTGGGACTAGAACCTACGAGCAGTACTTC.

The chain couples TRBV11-3 to TRBJ2-5; 7 positions match TRBD2. Germline V CDR1 and CDR2: SGHNT, YENEEA. The CDR3 consists of 14 residues. V lost 2 bases and J lost 5; bases outside the gene matches: 5. The CDR3 spells CASSLQRGSETQYF. The CDR3 coding sequence is TGTGCCAGCAGCTTACAGCGGGGTTCGGAGACCCAGTACTTC. The variable domain in full, completed from reference TRBV11-3 and TRBJ2-5, reads EAGVVQSPRYKIIEKKQPVAFWCNPISGHNTLYWYLQNLGQGPELLIRYENEEAVDDSQLPKDRFSAERLKGVDSTLKIQPAELGDSAVYLCASSLQRGSETQYFGPGTRLLVL.

CDR3 bases: TGCGCCAGCAGACGAGAACCACAGGGTGCCTCCTACGAGCAGTACTTC. It specifies CASRREPQGASYEQYF. This chain connects TRBV4-1 to TRBJ2-7; TRBD1 might be the D (6 bases). The CDR3 length is 16 residues. V gave up 6 bases and J gave up 0 bases, with 18 bases separating them. The germline CDR1 and CDR2 sequences are MGHRA and YSYEKL.

The chain has TRBV6-5 and TRBJ2-3, with D possibly TRBD1 on 5 matching bases. CDR1 is MNHEY and CDR2 is SVGAGI in the germline V gene. This CDR3 contains 13 residues. V dropped 2 bases and J dropped 3 bases, with 6 bases sitting between them. CDR3 residues: CASSYPGTDTQYF. CDR3 sequence (DNA): TGTGCCAGCAGTTACCCAGGGACAGATACGCAGTATTTT.

This clone appeared a single time. The V gene is TRBV7-9, the J gene TRBJ1-5; unclear D gene. The CDR3 length is 13 residues. Germline V gene sequence: CDR1 SEHNR, CDR2 FQNEAQ (reference sequence). V shed 2 bases and J shed 7 bases, with 9 bases lying between them. The CDR3 DNA reads as TGTGCCAGCAGCTTAACGAGCCCGCAGCCCCAGCATTTT. This codes for CASSLTSPQPQHF.

The chain combines TRBV27 with TRBJ1-2; D is undetermined. This CDR3 contains 12 residues. CDR1 is MNHEY and CDR2 is SMNVEV in the germline V gene (reference sequence). The V end was cut by 3 bases, the J end by 8 bases, with 10 bases between. The DNA for the CDR3 is TGTGCCAGCAGTTTTCGAAGAGGCGGCTACACCTTC. Translating it yields CASSFRRGGYTF.

V gene TRBV30 combines with J gene TRBJ1-2, with D unresolved. The germline CDR1 and CDR2 sequences are GTSNPN and SVGIG (reference sequence). There are 11 residues in the CDR3. V was pared by 1 base and J by 13 bases, with 13 bases between. In DNA form, the CDR3 reads TGTGCCTGGAGTGCTTCGTCCGTGTCCACCTTC. It encodes CAWSASSVSTF.

This chain uses TRBV2 with TRBJ2-4; D remains ambiguous. V lost 7 bases and J 1 base, leaving 8 bases between the germline ends. The CDR3 contains 13 residues. The germline V gene encodes CDR1 SNHLY and CDR2 FYNNEI. The CDR3 DNA sequence: TGTGCCAGCATGCCCGGGGCCAAAAACATTCAGTACTTC. It specifies CASMPGAKNIQYF.

This clone turned up a few times. This chain uses TRBV7-9 with TRBJ1-1; D is undetermined. The V gene's germline CDR1 is SEHNR and CDR2 FQNEAQ (reference sequence). The CDR3 loop spans 13 amino acids. The V and J ends lost 3 bases and 10 bases respectively, with 15 bases between them. The CDR3, as DNA: TGTGCCAGCAGCTTGTGGACTGTCGAGGGAGCTTTCTTT. As protein: CASSLWTVEGAFF. The full variable domain, completed using reference TRBV7-9 and TRBJ1-1, is DTGVSQNPRHKITKRGQNVTFRCDPISEHNRLYWYRQTLGQGPEFLTYFQNEAQLEKSRLLSDRFSAERPKGSFSTLEIQRTEQGDSAMYLCASSLWTVEGAFFGQGTRLTVV.

This sequence joins TRBV6-6 and TRBJ1-1; maybe TRBD1 (5 bases). The germline V gene encodes CDR1 MNHNY and CDR2 SVGAGI (reference sequence). This CDR3 spans 14 amino acids. Trimming left V 5 bases short and J 3 bases short, with 13 bases between. This CDR3 is CASSPIWGDTEAFF. The CDR3 DNA reads as TGTGCCAGCAGTCCCATTTGGGGGGACACTGAAGCTTTCTTT.

V usage is TRBV30 and J usage is TRBJ2-4; 8 bases are a match to TRBD1. CDR1 GTSNPN and CDR2 SVGIG come from the germline V gene (reference sequence). CDR3 size: 16 residues. V gave up 1 base and J gave up 1 base; unmatched junction bases: 6. CDR3 sequence (DNA): TGTGCCTGGAGTGACCCTTGGACAGGGGCCAAAAACATTCAGTACTTC. Protein product: CAWSDPWTGAKNIQYF.

The chain has TRBV2 and TRBJ2-3, with TRBD2 identical over 9 bases. The CDR3 loop spans 13 amino acids. The J segment lost 6 bases and the V segment lost 4 bases, leaving 2 bases of the junction unmatched. In germline, CDR1 is SNHLY, CDR2 FYNNEI. The CDR3 DNA sequence: TGTGCCAGCAGTGGAGCGGGAGGTGATACGCAGTATTTT. It specifies CASSGAGGDTQYF. Complete variable domain (other parts from reference TRBV2 and TRBJ2-3): EPEVTQTPSHQVTQMGQEVILRCVPISNHLYFYWYRQILGQKVEFLVSFYNNEISEKSEIFDDQFSVERPDGSNFTLKIRSTKLEDSAMYFCASSGAGGDTQYFGPGTRLTVL.

The CDR3 DNA follows: TGTGCCAGCAGGGGACAGGGCTCCTACAATGAGCAGTTCTTC. Its translation: CASRGQGSYNEQFF. The chain joins TRBV27 to TRBJ2-1; TRBD1 agrees at 9 bases. The CDR3 loop spans 14 amino acids. V was pared by 6 bases and J by 0 bases, with 0 bases of the junction left unmatched. Germline V gene sequence: CDR1 MNHEY, CDR2 SMNVEV (reference sequence).

Regarding this clone: The germline gene is not matched at one end of the junction; a read error may be the cause. The rearrangement joins TRBV2 to TRBJ2-5; 7 bases agree with TRBD2. The CDR3 runs 16 residues. The germline V gene has CDR1 SNHLY and CDR2 FYNNEI. CDR3: CARSAASGLYQETQYF. The CDR3 DNA sequence: TGTGCCCGCAGTGCGGCTAGCGGACTGTACCAAGAGACCCAGTACTTC.

This clone has only one observation. V is TRBV7-9 and J is TRBJ1-3; weak D call: TRBD1 (5 bases). In germline, CDR1 is SEHNR, CDR2 FQNEAQ (reference sequence). The V end was cut by 5 bases, the J end by 3 bases, with 11 bases between. CDR3 length: 14 amino acids. The CDR3 nucleotides read TGTGCCAGCAGCCTCACGGGGGTTGGAAACACCATATATTTT. As protein: CASSLTGVGNTIYF.

The chain combines TRBV15 with TRBJ2-2; TRBD1 matches at 9 bases. The germline V gene has CDR1 LNHNV and CDR2 YYDKDF (reference sequence). The CDR3 extends over 16 amino acids. Trimming removed 5 bases from V and 6 bases from J; junction bases left unmatched: 10. In nucleotides, the CDR3 is TGTGCCACCAGCCCCCTGGGGACAGGGCGGCCCGGGGAGCTGTTTTTT. It specifies CATSPLGTGRPGELFF.

The rearrangement links TRBV5-1 to TRBJ1-2, with TRBD1 as a possible D gene (5 bases). The CDR3 is made up of 13 amino acids. V lost 0 bases, J lost 5 bases, and 8 bases lay in between. Germline lookup yields CDR1 SGHRS and CDR2 YFSETQ. CDR3 DNA: TGCGCCAGCAGCTTGGACAGGCGGTATGGCTACACCTTC. Residues: CASSLDRRYGYTF. The full variable domain, completed using reference TRBV5-1 and TRBJ1-2, is KAGVTQTPRYLIKTRGQQVTLSCSPISGHRSVSWYQQTPGQGLQFLFEYFSETQRNKGNFPGRFSGRQFSNSRSEMNVSTLELGDSALYLCASSLDRRYGYTFGSGTRLTVV.

To note about this clone: Sequence at one end of the junction differs from germline and may be a read error. V and J are TRBV2 and TRBJ1-5, with D perhaps matching TRBD1 (6 bases). The CDR3 is 15 amino acids. The germline CDR1 and CDR2 sequences are SNHLY and FYNNEI. The CDR3 loop is CPSRGQTQSNQPQHF. The CDR3 DNA follows: TGTCCCAGCAGAGGACAGACACAGAGCAATCAGCCCCAGCATTTT.